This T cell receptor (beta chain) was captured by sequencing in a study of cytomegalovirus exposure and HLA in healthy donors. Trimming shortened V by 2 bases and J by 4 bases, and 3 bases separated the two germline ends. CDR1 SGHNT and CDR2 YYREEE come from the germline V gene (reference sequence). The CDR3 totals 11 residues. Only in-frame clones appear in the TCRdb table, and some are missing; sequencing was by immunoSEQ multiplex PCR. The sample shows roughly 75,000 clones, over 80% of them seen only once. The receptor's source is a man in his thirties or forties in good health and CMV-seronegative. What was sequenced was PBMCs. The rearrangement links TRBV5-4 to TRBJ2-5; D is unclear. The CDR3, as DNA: TGTGCCAGCAGCTTCAGAGAGACCCAGTACTTC. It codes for CASSFRETQYF. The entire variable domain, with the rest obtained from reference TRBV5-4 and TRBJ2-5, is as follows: ETGVTQSPTHLIKTRGQQVTLRCSSQSGHNTVSWYQQALGQGPQFIFQYYREEENGRGNFPPRFSGLQFPNYSSELNVNALELDDSALYLCASSFRETQYFGPGTRLLVL.